Sequencing of this T cell receptor beta chain was carried out in a study of blood T cell repertoires in COVID-19. Background on the study: There were acute and convalescent COVID-19 samples, and they came from the United States, Italy and Spain. In each case, the material was cDNA or gDNA derived from T cells, B-cell-depleted T cells, or PBMCs.

From germline, CDR1 is SGHVS and CDR2 FQNEAQ. The CDR3 runs to 15 residues. Trimming pared 4 bases from V and 7 bases from J, leaving 17 bases between. Original processing notes: Cell counts per sample came from amplifying reference gene primers. Method: immunoSEQ multiplex PCR; TCRdb's copy keeps in-frame clones and lacks some. V and J calls and clone size come straight from that table; D and trimming were deduced from the DNA. This sample has around 250,000 clones, with 82% found just once. Sequencing input: peripheral blood. V and J are TRBV7-8 and TRBJ2-1, with D possibly being TRBD1 (6 bases). The clonotype originates from a woman aged 18-35 years with acute or convalescent COVID-19. DNA for the CDR3: TGTGCCAGCAGCTGGTCAGGGGAACCCCCGAATGAGCAGTTCTTC. It is translated as CASSWSGEPPNEQFF.